This T cell receptor (beta chain) was documented in a study of OX40 agonist ivuxolimab in advanced cancers. Clones were sequenced by immunoSEQ multiplex PCR, and TCRdb holds only the in-frame ones, with some missing. The sample carries more than 65,000 clones, over 65% recorded once. Peripheral blood came from all dose cohorts at three timepoints. The sequence came from an adult with an advanced solid tumor such as melanoma, head and neck, liver or kidney cancer. This sample comprised CD4+ or CD8+ T cells sorted from blood, obtained in a trial of the OX40 agonist ivuxolimab.

CDR3 in amino acids: CASSSGLVGTDTQYF. Written as DNA, the CDR3 is TGTGCCAGCAGCTCAGGACTAGTAGGCACAGATACGCAGTATTTT. V gene TRBV7-3 combines with J gene TRBJ2-3; TRBD2 matches 7 bases. The CDR3 loop spans 15 amino acids. The germline CDR1 and CDR2 sequences are SGHTA and FQGTGA. V lost 4 bases to trimming and J lost 1 base; unmatched junction nucleotides: 5.